Shown below are 14 T cell receptor beta chains from a single sample sequenced in a study of response to subunit inactivated influenza vaccine. TCRdb itself ran the RT-PCR reads through MiXCR, one entry per CDR3 protein. Of 530,000 or so distinct CDR3 sequences detected, about 25% appear once; the ten largest clones hold 1.9%. Sequenced material: CD4+ T cells sorted from PBMCs, taken 5 to 6 days after vaccination. Receptors were obtained from a man between 50 and 59 years old who received an inactivated influenza vaccine.

This clonotype was seen a few times. The gene calls are TRBV29-1 and TRBJ1-4; 12 bases fit TRBD1. Germline CDR1 reads SQVTM; CDR2 reads ANQGSEA. V lost 6 bases and J lost 13; bases outside the gene matches: 9. The CDR3 consists of 13 residues. The CDR3 is CSVGTGGADRLFF. The CDR3 DNA sequence: TGCAGCGTGGGGACAGGGGGCGCCGATCGACTGTTTTTT.

The V and J genes are TRBV5-1 and TRBJ2-1, with 14 bases fitting TRBD2. This CDR3 spans 19 amino acids. CDR1 SGHRS and CDR2 YFSETQ come from the germline V gene. V dropped 4 bases and J dropped 0; count of bases not matched to a gene: 9. The CDR3, as DNA: TGCGCCAGCAGCCCTACCGGGACTAGCGGGAGCGGCTCCTACAATGAGCAGTTCTTC. Translated: CASSPTGTSGSGSYNEQFF.

This clonotype was seen more than once but under ten times. CDR3 nucleotides: TGCAGCGTTAGGTTCCCGGGTCGTACAGATACGCAGTATTTT. This encodes CSVRFPGRTDTQYF. This chain uses TRBV29-1 with TRBJ2-3; D is ambiguous. Germline loops: CDR1 SQVTM, CDR2 ANQGSEA. The ends were cut back, 5 bases at V and 3 bases at J, with 15 bases in the middle. This CDR3 contains 14 residues.

This clonotype came up a few times. The V gene is TRBV7-2, the J gene TRBJ2-4; perhaps TRBD1 as D (6 bases). The germline V gene has CDR1 SGHTA and CDR2 FQGNSA. Trimming pared 2 bases from V and 8 bases from J, leaving 16 bases between. The CDR3 length is 15 residues. As DNA, the CDR3 is TGTGCCAGCAGCTTAACAGGGCCGGTAGGGGACATTCAGTACTTC. Its protein product is CASSLTGPVGDIQYF. Full variable domain (outside the CDR3, taken from reference TRBV7-2 and TRBJ2-4): GAGVSQSPSNKVTEKGKDVELRCDPISGHTALYWYRQSLGQGLEFLIYFQGNSAPDKSGLPSDRFSAERTGGSVSTLTIQRTQQEDSAVYLCASSLTGPVGDIQYFGAGTRLSVL.

This clonotype was seen a few times. This chain joins TRBV5-1 and TRBJ1-5, with D unresolved. Trimming shortened V by 9 bases and J by 1 base, and 17 bases separated the two germline ends. The CDR3 length is 15 residues. Germline CDR1 reads SGHRS; CDR2 reads YFSETQ. CDR3 sequence reads: CATQVEGGSNQPQHF. CDR3 coding DNA: TGCGCCACCCAGGTCGAGGGCGGAAGCAATCAGCCCCAGCATTTT.

This clonotype was seen ten or more times. This chain connects TRBV7-9 to TRBJ1-2; TRBD1 might be the D (6 bases). Germline assignment: CDR1 SEHNR and CDR2 FQNEAQ (reference sequence). The CDR3 is 13 amino acids. The V gene lost 4 bases and the J gene lost 4 bases, with 10 bases spanning the gap. Here the CDR3 reads CASSSEGGYGYTF. As DNA, the CDR3 is TGTGCCAGCAGCTCCGAGGGGGGCTATGGCTACACCTTC.

This clonotype was found many times. V gene TRBV4-1 combines with J gene TRBJ2-6; the D is unclear. Germline CDR1 is MGHRA and CDR2 is YSYEKL. The CDR3 covers 17 residues. Trimming left V 1 base short and J 0 bases short, with 10 bases between. CDR3 in DNA: TGCGCCAGCAGCCAAGTACTACGGAACTCTGGGGCCAACGTCCTGACTTTC. It is translated as CASSQVLRNSGANVLTF.

The chain couples TRBV6-1 to TRBJ1-1, with 7 bases fitting TRBD1. Germline values: CDR1 MNHNS, CDR2 SASEGT. After removal of 6 bases from V and 2 bases from J, the junction contained 9 bases not matched to a gene. The CDR3 consists of 15 residues. CDR3 DNA sequence: TGTGCCAGCAGGGTCAGACAGGGTCCAAACACTGAAGCTTTCTTT. Residues: CASRVRQGPNTEAFF.

The sample holds a few counts of this clonotype. The chain joins TRBV20-1 to TRBJ2-3, with 8 bases identical to TRBD1. With V trimmed by 5 bases and J by 3 bases, 10 bases remained unmatched. The length of the CDR3 is 15 residues. Germline lookup yields CDR1 DFQATT and CDR2 SNEGSKA (reference sequence). CDR3 sequence reads: CSASGPTGATDTQYF. The CDR3 bases are TGCAGTGCTTCGGGCCCGACAGGGGCAACAGATACGCAGTATTTT.

This clonotype has more than one count but fewer than ten. The CDR3 loop reads CASSIGGRYEQYF. CDR3 coding DNA: TGTGCCAGCAGTATCGGGGGAAGGTACGAGCAGTACTTC. The rearrangement uses TRBV2 and TRBJ2-7, with D perhaps matching TRBD2 (6 bases). V lost 5 bases, J lost 4 bases, and 12 bases lay in between. The CDR3 has 13 residues. Germline V CDR1 and CDR2: SNHLY, FYNNEI.

This clonotype has only a few counts. This rearrangement joins TRBV4-1 to TRBJ2-2; no definite D call. This CDR3 comprises 14 residues. Germline loops: CDR1 MGHRA, CDR2 YSYEKL. With 0 bases removed from V and 6 bases from J, the gap between germline ends came to 8 bases. CDR3 loop: CASSQDGQAGELFF. The DNA for the CDR3 is TGCGCCAGCAGCCAAGATGGGCAGGCCGGGGAGCTGTTTTTT.

The table lists this clonotype with a few counts. The chain couples TRBV29-1 to TRBJ2-7, with D possibly being TRBD1 (5 bases). V lost 7 bases, J lost 5 bases, and 15 bases lay in between. Germline loops: CDR1 SQVTM, CDR2 ANQGSEA. This CDR3 has 12 amino acids. The CDR3 protein is CSARRQGNEQYF. CDR3 coding DNA: TGCAGCGCCCGAAGGCAGGGAAACGAGCAGTACTTC.

This clonotype has only a few counts. The genes are TRBV29-1 and TRBJ1-5, with 7 positions matching TRBD1. Germline CDR1 is SQVTM and CDR2 is ANQGSEA. J was trimmed by 7 bases and V by 6 bases; bases with no gene match: 9. The CDR3 spans 13 residues. The CDR3 spells CSVGGQSGQPQHF. The CDR3 nucleotides are TGCAGCGTCGGGGGACAGTCGGGACAGCCCCAGCATTTT. The entire variable domain, with the rest obtained from reference TRBV29-1 and TRBJ1-5, is as follows: SAVISQKPSRDICQRGTSLTIQCQVDSQVTMMFWYRQQPGQSLTLIATANQGSEATYESGFVIDKFPISRPNLTFSTLTVSNMSPEDSSIYLCSVGGQSGQPQHFGDGTRLSIL.

The chain is built from TRBV6-2 or TRBV6-3 and TRBJ2-5; 9 bases fit TRBD1. The trim removed 3 bases at V and 4 bases at J, leaving 12 bases unmatched. This CDR3 region has 17 residues. Per the germline V gene, CDR1 is MNHEY and CDR2 is SVGEGT. The CDR3 here is CASSYFKRGTGRETQYF. Written as DNA, the CDR3 is TGTGCCAGCAGTTATTTTAAGCGTGGGACAGGGAGAGAGACCCAGTACTTC.